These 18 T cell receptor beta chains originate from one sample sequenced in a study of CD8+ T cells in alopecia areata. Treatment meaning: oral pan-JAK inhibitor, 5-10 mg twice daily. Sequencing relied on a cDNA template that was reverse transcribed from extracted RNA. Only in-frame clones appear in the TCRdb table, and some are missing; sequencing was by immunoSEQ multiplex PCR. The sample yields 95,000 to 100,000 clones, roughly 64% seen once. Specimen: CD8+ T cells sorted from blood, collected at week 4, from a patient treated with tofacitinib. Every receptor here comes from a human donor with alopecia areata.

The CDR3 nucleotides read TGTGCCAGCAGGGACAGGGTGTATTGGAATGAGCAGTTCTTC. Amino acids: CASRDRVYWNEQFF. The rearrangement joins TRBV6-5 to TRBJ2-1, with 8 bases fitting TRBD1. CDR1 is MNHEY and CDR2 is SVGAGI in the germline V gene. V lost 6 bases and J lost 7; bases outside the gene matches: 8. The CDR3 totals 14 residues.

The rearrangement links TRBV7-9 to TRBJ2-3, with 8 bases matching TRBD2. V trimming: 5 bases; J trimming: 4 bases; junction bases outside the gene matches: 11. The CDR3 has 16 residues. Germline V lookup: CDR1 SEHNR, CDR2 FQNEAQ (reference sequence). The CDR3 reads CASSHGTSMIPDTQYF. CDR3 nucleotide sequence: TGTGCCAGCAGCCATGGGACTAGTATGATCCCAGATACGCAGTATTTT.

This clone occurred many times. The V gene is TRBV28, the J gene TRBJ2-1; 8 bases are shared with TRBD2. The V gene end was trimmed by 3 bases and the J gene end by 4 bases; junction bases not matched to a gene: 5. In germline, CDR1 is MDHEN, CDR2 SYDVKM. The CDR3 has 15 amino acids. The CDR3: CASSFGGRSYNEQFF. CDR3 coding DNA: TGTGCCAGCAGTTTCGGCGGGAGGTCTTACAATGAGCAGTTCTTC.

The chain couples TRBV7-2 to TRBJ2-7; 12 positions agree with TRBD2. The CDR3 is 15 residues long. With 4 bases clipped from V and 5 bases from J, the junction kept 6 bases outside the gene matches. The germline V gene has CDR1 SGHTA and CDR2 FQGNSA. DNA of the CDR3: TGTGCCAGCAGCTCTAGCGGGAGGGCCACCCACGAGCAGTACTTC. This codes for CASSSSGRATHEQYF.

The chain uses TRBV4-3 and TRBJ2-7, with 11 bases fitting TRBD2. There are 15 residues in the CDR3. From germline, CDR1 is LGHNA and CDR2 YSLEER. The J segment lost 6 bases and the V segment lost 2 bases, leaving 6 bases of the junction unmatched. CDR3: CASSQLLAGAAEQYF. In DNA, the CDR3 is TGCGCCAGCAGCCAACTACTAGCGGGAGCCGCCGAGCAGTACTTC.

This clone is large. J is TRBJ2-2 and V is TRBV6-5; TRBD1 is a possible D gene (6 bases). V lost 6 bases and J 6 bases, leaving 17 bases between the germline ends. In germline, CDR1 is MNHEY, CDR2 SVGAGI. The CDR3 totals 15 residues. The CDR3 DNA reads TGTGCCAGCAGGTCGGGGCAGGGACATGCCGGGGAGCTGTTTTTT. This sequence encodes CASRSGQGHAGELFF.

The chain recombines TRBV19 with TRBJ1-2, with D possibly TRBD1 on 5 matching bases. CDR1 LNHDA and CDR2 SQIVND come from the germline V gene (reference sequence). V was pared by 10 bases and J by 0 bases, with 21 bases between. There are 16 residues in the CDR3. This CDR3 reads CATKPDGTMTNYGYTF. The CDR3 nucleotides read TGTGCCACCAAACCGGACGGGACCATGACTAACTATGGCTACACCTTC. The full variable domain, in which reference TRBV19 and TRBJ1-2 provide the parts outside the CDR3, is DGGITQSPKYLFRKEGQNVTLSCEQNLNHDAMYWYRQDPGQGLRLIYYSQIVNDFQKGDIAEGYSVSREKKESFPLTVTSAQKNPTAFYLCATKPDGTMTNYGYTFGSGTRLTVV.

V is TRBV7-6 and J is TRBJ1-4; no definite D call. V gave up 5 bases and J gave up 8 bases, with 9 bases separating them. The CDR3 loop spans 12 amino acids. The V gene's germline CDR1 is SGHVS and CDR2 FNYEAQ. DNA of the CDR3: TGTGCCAGCAGCACTGACGGAGAAAAACTGTTTTTT. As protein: CASSTDGEKLFF.

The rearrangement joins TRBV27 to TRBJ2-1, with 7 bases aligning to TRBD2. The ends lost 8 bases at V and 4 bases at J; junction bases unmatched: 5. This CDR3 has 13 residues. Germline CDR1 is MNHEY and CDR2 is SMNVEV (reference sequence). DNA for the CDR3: TGTGCCAGCGCCGGGACTACTTACAATGAGCAGTTCTTC. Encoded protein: CASAGTTYNEQFF.

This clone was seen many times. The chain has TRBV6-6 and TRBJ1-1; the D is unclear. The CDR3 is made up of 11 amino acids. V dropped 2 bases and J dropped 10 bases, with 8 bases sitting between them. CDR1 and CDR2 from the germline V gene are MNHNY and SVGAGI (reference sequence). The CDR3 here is CASSYGVGAFF. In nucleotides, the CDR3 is TGTGCCAGCAGTTACGGGGTAGGAGCTTTCTTT.

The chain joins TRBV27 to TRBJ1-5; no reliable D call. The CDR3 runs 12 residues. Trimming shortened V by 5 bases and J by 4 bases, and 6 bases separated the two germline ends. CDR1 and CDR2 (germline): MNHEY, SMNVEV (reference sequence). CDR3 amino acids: CASSVSNQPQHF. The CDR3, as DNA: TGTGCCAGCAGTGTGTCAAATCAGCCCCAGCATTTT.

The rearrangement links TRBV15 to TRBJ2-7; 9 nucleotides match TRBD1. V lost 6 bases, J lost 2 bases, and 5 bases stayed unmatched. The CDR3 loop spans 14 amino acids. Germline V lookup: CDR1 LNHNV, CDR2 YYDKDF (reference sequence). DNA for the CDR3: TGTGCCACCAGGGGGGACAGGGCTCCCTACGAGCAGTACTTC. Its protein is CATRGDRAPYEQYF.

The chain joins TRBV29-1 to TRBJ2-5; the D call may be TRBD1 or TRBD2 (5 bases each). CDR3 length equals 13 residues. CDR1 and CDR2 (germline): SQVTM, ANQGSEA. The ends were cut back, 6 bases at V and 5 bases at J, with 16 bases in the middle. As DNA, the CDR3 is TGCAGCGTACCGGGACGGTCAAGGGAGACCCAGTACTTC. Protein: CSVPGRSRETQYF. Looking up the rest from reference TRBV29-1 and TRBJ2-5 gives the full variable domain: SAVISQKPSRDICQRGTSLTIQCQVDSQVTMMFWYRQQPGQSLTLIATANQGSEATYESGFVIDKFPISRPNLTFSTLTVSNMSPEDSSIYLCSVPGRSRETQYFGPGTRLLVL.

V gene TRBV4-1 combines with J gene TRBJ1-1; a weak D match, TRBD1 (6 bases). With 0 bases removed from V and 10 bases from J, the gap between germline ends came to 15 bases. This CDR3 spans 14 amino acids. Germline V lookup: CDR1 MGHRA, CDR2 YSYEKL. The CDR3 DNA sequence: TGCGCCAGCAGCCAAGATACTGGGGGGCCAGGAGCTTTCTTT. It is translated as CASSQDTGGPGAFF.

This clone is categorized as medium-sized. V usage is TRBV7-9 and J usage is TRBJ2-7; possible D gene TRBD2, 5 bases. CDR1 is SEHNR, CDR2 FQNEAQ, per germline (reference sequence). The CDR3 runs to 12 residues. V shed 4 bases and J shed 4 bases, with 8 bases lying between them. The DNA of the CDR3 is TGTGCCAGCAGCTCCCCGGGGTACGAGCAGTACTTC. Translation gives CASSSPGYEQYF. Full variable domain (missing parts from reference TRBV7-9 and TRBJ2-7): DTGVSQNPRHKITKRGQNVTFRCDPISEHNRLYWYRQTLGQGPEFLTYFQNEAQLEKSRLLSDRFSAERPKGSFSTLEIQRTEQGDSAMYLCASSSPGYEQYFGPGTRLTVT.

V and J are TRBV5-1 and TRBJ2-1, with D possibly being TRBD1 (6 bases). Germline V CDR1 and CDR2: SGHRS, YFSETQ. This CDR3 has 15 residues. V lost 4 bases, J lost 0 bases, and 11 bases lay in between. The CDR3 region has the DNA TGCGCCAGCAGCCACAGGGAGAGCTCCTACAATGAGCAGTTCTTC. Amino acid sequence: CASSHRESSYNEQFF. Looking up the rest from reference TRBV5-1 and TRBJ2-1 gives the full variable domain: KAGVTQTPRYLIKTRGQQVTLSCSPISGHRSVSWYQQTPGQGLQFLFEYFSETQRNKGNFPGRFSGRQFSNSRSEMNVSTLELGDSALYLCASSHRESSYNEQFFGPGTRLTVL.

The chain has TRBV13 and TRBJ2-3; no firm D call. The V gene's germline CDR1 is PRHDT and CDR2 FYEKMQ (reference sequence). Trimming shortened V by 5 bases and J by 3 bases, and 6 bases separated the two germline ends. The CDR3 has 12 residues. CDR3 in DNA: TGTGCCAGCAGCCCCATTACAGATACGCAGTATTTT. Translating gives CASSPITDTQYF.

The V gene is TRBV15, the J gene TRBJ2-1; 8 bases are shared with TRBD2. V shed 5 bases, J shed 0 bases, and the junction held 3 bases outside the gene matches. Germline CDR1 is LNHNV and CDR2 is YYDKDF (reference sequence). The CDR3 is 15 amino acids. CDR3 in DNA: TGTGCCACCAGCGCGAGCGGGAGCTCCTACAATGAGCAGTTCTTC. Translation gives CATSASGSSYNEQFF.